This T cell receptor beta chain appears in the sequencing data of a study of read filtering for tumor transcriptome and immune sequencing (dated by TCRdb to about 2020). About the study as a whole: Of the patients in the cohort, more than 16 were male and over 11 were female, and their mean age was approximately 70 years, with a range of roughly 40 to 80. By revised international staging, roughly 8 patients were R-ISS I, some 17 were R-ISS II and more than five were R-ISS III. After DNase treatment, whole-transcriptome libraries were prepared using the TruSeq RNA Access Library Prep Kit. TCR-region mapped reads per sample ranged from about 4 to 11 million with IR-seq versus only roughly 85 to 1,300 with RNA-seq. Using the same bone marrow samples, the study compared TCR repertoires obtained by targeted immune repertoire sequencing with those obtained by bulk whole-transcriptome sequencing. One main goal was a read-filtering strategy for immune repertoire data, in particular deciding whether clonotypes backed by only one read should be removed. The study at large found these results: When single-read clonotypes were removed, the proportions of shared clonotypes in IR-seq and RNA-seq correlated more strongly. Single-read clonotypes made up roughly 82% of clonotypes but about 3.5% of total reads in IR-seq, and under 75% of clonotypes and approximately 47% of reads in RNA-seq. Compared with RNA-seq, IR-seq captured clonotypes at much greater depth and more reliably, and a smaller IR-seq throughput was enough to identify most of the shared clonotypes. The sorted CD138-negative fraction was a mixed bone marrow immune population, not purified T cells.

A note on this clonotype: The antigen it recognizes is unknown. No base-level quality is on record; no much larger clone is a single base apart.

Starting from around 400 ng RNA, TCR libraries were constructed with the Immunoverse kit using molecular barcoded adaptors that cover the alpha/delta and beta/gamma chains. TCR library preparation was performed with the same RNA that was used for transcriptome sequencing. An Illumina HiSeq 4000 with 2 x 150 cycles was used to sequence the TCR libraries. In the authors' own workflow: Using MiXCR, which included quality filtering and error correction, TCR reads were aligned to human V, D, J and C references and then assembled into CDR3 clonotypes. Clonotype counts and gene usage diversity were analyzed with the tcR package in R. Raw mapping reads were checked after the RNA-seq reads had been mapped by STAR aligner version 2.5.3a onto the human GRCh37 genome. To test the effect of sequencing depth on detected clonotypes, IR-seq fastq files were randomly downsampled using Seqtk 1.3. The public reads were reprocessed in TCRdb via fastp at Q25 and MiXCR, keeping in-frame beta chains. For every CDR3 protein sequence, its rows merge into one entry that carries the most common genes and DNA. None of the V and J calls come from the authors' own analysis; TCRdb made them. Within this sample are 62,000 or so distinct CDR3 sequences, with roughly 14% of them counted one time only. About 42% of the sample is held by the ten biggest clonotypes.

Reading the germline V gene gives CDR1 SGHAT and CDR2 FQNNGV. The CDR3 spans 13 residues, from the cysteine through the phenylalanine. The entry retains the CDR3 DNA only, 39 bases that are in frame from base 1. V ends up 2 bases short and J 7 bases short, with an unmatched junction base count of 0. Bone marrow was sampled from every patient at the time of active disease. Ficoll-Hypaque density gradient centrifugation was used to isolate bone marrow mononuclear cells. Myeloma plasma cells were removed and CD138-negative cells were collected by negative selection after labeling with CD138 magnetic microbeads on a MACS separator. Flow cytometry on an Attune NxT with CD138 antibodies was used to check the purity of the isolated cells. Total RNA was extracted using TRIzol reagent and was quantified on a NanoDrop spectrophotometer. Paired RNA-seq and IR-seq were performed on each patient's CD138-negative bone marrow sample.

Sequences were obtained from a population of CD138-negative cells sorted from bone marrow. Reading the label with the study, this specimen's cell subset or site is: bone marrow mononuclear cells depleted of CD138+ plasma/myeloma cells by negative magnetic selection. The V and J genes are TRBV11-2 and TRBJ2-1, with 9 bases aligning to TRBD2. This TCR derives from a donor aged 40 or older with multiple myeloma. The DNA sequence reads TGTGCCAGCAGCTTACTAGCGGGAAATGAGCAGTTCTTC. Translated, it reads CASSLLAGNEQFF.